Listed below are T cell receptor beta chains from one sample, sequenced in a study of T cells in Graves' hyperthyroidism and ophthalmopathy. MiXCR, run by TCRdb on the multiplex PCR reads, gives a single entry per CDR3 protein. This table has hundreds of thousands of distinct CDR3 sequences, about 14% appearing once. Source material: blood. The receptors come from a woman between 40 and 55 years old with Graves' ophthalmopathy. CDR3s include the opening cysteine and the closing phenylalanine or tryptophan. A D gene is named only where the DNA matches it firmly. Rows give clone size only sometimes, using once, few, many, or a class for an expanded clone.

CDR3 DNA: TGTGCCTGGAGTACAGCCCTGGGTGAAGCTTTCTTT; CDR3 protein: CAWSTALGEAFF; clone size: -; D gene: -; J gene: TRBJ1-1; V gene: TRBV30
CDR3 DNA: TGTGCCGCCTTAGGACAGGGCGAAGAGACCCAGTACTTC; CDR3 protein: CAALGQGEETQYF; clone size: many; D gene: TRBD1; J gene: TRBJ2-5; V gene: TRBV28
CDR3 DNA: TGTGCCAGCAGTTATATGAGTACGGGTGAGACCCAGTACTTC; CDR3 protein: CASSYMSTGETQYF; clone size: -; D gene: -; J gene: TRBJ2-5; V gene: TRBV6-5
CDR3 DNA: TGTGCCAGCGGGGACCTTCGCTCTGGAAACACCATATATTTT; CDR3 protein: CASGDLRSGNTIYF; clone size: -; D gene: -; J gene: TRBJ1-3; V gene: TRBV14
CDR3 DNA: TGTGCCAGCAGTTTGGACCGATCCCTAGGAAACACCATATATTTT; CDR3 protein: CASSLDRSLGNTIYF; clone size: many; D gene: -; J gene: TRBJ1-3; V gene: TRBV27
CDR3 DNA: TGTGCCAGCAGGAAGGGACTAGCGAACGAGCAGTACTTC; CDR3 protein: CASRKGLANEQYF; clone size: many; D gene: TRBD2; J gene: TRBJ2-7; V gene: TRBV28
CDR3 DNA: TGTGCCAGCAGTGAAGCTACAGGGGGAGGCGAGCAGTACTTC; CDR3 protein: CASSEATGGGEQYF; clone size: -; D gene: TRBD1; J gene: TRBJ2-7; V gene: TRBV6-1
CDR3 DNA: TGTGCCTGGAGAGAGCCCGGGACAGGGGGCGGCACTGAAGCTTTCTTT; CDR3 protein: CAWREPGTGGGTEAFF; clone size: -; D gene: TRBD1; J gene: TRBJ1-1; V gene: TRBV30
CDR3 DNA: TGTGCCAGTAGTCCTTGGACAGGGAACGAGCAGTACTTC; CDR3 protein: CASSPWTGNEQYF; clone size: many; D gene: TRBD1; J gene: TRBJ2-7; V gene: TRBV19
CDR3 DNA: TGTGCCTGGAGTCGGGGACTTATATACGAGCAGTACTTC; CDR3 protein: CAWSRGLIYEQYF; clone size: many; D gene: -; J gene: TRBJ2-7; V gene: TRBV30
CDR3 DNA: TGTGCCTGGAGTCGAAGACAGAGGGCTATGGAGACCCAGTACTTC; CDR3 protein: CAWSRRQRAMETQYF; clone size: -; D gene: -; J gene: TRBJ2-5; V gene: TRBV30
CDR3 DNA: TGTGCCAGTCACCGCTCCACAATGAACACTGAAGCTTTCTTT; CDR3 protein: CASHRSTMNTEAFF; clone size: many; D gene: -; J gene: TRBJ1-1; V gene: TRBV19
CDR3 DNA: TGTGCCAGCAGCTTAGCCCCCGGGAGCAGAGCTTTCTTT; CDR3 protein: CASSLAPGSRAFF; clone size: many; D gene: -; J gene: TRBJ1-1; V gene: TRBV11-3
CDR3 DNA: TGTGCCAGCACCTTGAGGCTGCTAGCCGGGGAGCTGTTTTTT; CDR3 protein: CASTLRLLAGELFF; clone size: -; D gene: -; J gene: TRBJ2-2; V gene: TRBV6-1
CDR3 DNA: TGTGCCAGCAGCTTAGCGAGCGGAGGATCTTATGGCTACACCTTC; CDR3 protein: CASSLASGGSYGYTF; clone size: once; D gene: -; J gene: TRBJ1-2; V gene: TRBV7-8
CDR3 DNA: TGTGCCAGCAGCTTAGAGGGACTAGTCAGCTACTTATCAGATACGCAGTATTTT; CDR3 protein: CASSLEGLVSYLSDTQYF; clone size: few; D gene: TRBD2; J gene: TRBJ2-3; V gene: TRBV11-2
CDR3 DNA: TGTGCCAGCAGCCCGAACCAGGGGGGGGTTGACGAGCAGTACTTC; CDR3 protein: CASSPNQGGVDEQYF; clone size: few; D gene: -; J gene: TRBJ2-7; V gene: TRBV11-2
CDR3 DNA: TGCGCCAGCAGCTTGGAGGGGCACTCTACCTACGAGCAGTACTTC; CDR3 protein: CASSLEGHSTYEQYF; clone size: many; D gene: -; J gene: TRBJ2-7; V gene: TRBV5-1
CDR3 DNA: TGTGCCAGCAGTGAAAGGGGACCATTCAATCAGCCCCAGCATTTT; CDR3 protein: CASSERGPFNQPQHF; clone size: -; D gene: -; J gene: TRBJ1-5; V gene: TRBV2
CDR3 DNA: TGCGCCAGCAGCTCGGACAGGGATGGTTCACCCCTCCACTTT; CDR3 protein: CASSSDRDGSPLHF; clone size: -; D gene: TRBD1; J gene: TRBJ1-6; V gene: TRBV5-1
CDR3 DNA: TGTGCCACCAGTAGGGAGGCCTCTGGAAACACCATATATTTT; CDR3 protein: CATSREASGNTIYF; clone size: -; D gene: -; J gene: TRBJ1-3; V gene: TRBV24-1
CDR3 DNA: TGTGCCGGTGCTACCGGAGCCGGGGCCAACGTCCTGACTTTC; CDR3 protein: CAGATGAGANVLTF; clone size: many; D gene: -; J gene: TRBJ2-6; V gene: TRBV6-2/TRBV6-3
CDR3 DNA: TGTGCCAGCAGCCAAGAGCCACTAAACATTCAGTACTTC; CDR3 protein: CASSQEPLNIQYF; clone size: -; D gene: -; J gene: TRBJ2-4; V gene: TRBV3-1
CDR3 DNA: TGTGCCAGCAGTTTGTTTGTAGGAGATAATCAGCCCCAGCATTTT; CDR3 protein: CASSLFVGDNQPQHF; clone size: -; D gene: -; J gene: TRBJ1-5; V gene: TRBV28
CDR3 DNA: TGTGCCAGCAGCTTATTTGGTTACGAGCAGTACTTC; CDR3 protein: CASSLFGYEQYF; clone size: few; D gene: -; J gene: TRBJ2-7; V gene: TRBV11-3